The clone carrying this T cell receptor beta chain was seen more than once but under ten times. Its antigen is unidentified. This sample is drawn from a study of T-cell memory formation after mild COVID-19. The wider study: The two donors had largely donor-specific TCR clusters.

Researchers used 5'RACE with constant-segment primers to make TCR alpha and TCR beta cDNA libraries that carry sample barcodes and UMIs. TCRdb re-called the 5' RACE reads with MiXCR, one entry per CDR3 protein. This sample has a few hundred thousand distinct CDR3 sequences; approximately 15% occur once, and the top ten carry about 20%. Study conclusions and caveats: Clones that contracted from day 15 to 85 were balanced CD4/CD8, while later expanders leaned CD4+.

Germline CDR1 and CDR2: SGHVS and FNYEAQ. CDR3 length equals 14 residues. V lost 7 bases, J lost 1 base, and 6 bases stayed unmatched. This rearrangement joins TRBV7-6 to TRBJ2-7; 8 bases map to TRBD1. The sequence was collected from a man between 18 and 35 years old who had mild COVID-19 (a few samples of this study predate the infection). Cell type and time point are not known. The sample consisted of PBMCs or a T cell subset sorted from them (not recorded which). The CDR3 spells CASTPGQESYEQYF. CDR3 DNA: TGTGCCAGCACCCCGGGACAGGAGTCCTACGAGCAGTACTTC.